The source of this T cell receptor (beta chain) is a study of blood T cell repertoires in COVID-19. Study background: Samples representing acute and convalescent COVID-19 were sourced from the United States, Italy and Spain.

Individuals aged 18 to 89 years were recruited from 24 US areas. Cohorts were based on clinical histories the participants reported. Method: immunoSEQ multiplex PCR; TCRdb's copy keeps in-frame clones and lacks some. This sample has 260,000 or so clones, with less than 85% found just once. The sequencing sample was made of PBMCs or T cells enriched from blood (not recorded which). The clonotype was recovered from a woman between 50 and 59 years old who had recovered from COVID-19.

CDR3 DNA sequence: TGTGCCAGTAGTCCCCAGGGTGACTATGGCTACACCTTC. Protein sequence: CASSPQGDYGYTF. The chain carries TRBV19 and TRBJ1-2; D is possibly TRBD1 (5 bases). The CDR3 totals 13 residues. Trimming removed 5 bases at V and 3 bases at J, with 10 bases between. The germline V gene has CDR1 LNHDA and CDR2 SQIVND (reference sequence).